The source of this T cell receptor beta chain is a study of T cell responses to AZD1222 COVID-19 vaccine. This CDR3 region has 13 residues. The J segment lost 13 bases and the V segment lost 2 bases, leaving 6 bases of the junction unmatched. Germline CDR1 SGHVS, CDR2 FQNEAQ. Sequencing used immunoSEQ multiplex PCR; TCRdb keeps in-frame clones, though not all of them. The top ten clones hold 9% to 9.5% of a sample with over 110,000 clones, roughly 92% of them seen once. The V gene is TRBV7-8, the J gene TRBJ1-4, with 8 bases lining up with TRBD1. Here the sequenced sample was peripheral blood, taken 28 days after the second AZD1222 dose. The TCR sequence derives from an adult who received the AZD1222 COVID-19 vaccine. This CDR3 reads CASSLLTGGSLFF. The CDR3, as DNA: TGTGCCAGCAGCTTATTAACAGGGGGGTCACTGTTTTTT.